These T cell receptor beta chains were read from a single sample in a study of blood T cells in healthy people across ages. TCRdb fed the 5' RACE reads into MiXCR, producing one record per CDR3 protein. The repertoire holds 1.5 million to 2 million distinct CDR3 sequences, with about 30% as singletons. Sample: blood. The receptors originated from a woman in her thirties in good health. Both conserved end residues are part of each CDR3. The D gene is left open where the match is weak. Clone size appears in some rows only: once, few, many, or a class for an expanded clone.

cdr3_aa | cdr3_nt | v_call | clone_size | d_call | j_call
CASTRAAGPYNEQFF | TGTGCCAGCACCAGAGCAGCGGGACCCTACAATGAGCAGTTCTTC | TRBV6-5 | many | TRBD2 | TRBJ2-1
CASSITLAANYGYTF | TGTGCCAGCAGCATAACGTTGGCGGCTAACTATGGCTACACCTTC | TRBV7-2 | - | - | TRBJ1-2
CASSNLQGRDQETQYF | TGTGCCAGTAGCAATCTACAAGGGAGGGACCAAGAGACCCAGTACTTC | TRBV19 | few | TRBD2 | TRBJ2-5
CASRNQGPLHF | TGCGCCAGCAGAAACCAGGGACCCCTCCACTTT | TRBV5-1 | few | - | TRBJ1-6
CSARDRSSYEQYF | TGCAGCGCCCGCGACAGGAGCTCCTACGAGCAGTACTTC | TRBV29-1 | many | - | TRBJ2-7
CASSRLAGGTLRDEQYF | TGTGCCAGCAGCCGATTGGCGGGGGGGACTCTCAGGGACGAGCAGTACTTC | TRBV3-1 | - | TRBD2 | TRBJ2-7
CASSLRGRGGSYEQYF | TGCGCCAGCAGCTTGAGGGGGAGAGGAGGGTCCTACGAGCAGTACTTC | TRBV5-1 | many | - | TRBJ2-7
CASSPTTAGGRNYGYTF | TGTGCCAGCAGTCCGACTACCGCAGGGGGCAGGAACTATGGCTACACCTTC | TRBV28 | - | TRBD1 | TRBJ1-2
CASSLRGRGETQYF | TGTGCCAGCAGTTTGAGGGGGCGAGGAGAGACCCAGTACTTC | TRBV12-3/TRBV12-4 | many | TRBD1 | TRBJ2-5
CASSLPGPPTQYF | TGTGCCAGCAGCTTACCGGGACCCCCTACGCAGTATTTT | TRBV7-9 | - | - | TRBJ2-3
CASSLSGGQQPQHF | TGCGCCAGCAGCTTGTCAGGGGGACAGCAGCCCCAGCATTTT | TRBV5-1 | - | TRBD1 | TRBJ1-5